These T cell receptor beta chains were read from a single sample in a study of T cell responses to AZD1222 COVID-19 vaccine. Clones were sequenced by immunoSEQ multiplex PCR, and TCRdb holds only the in-frame ones, with some missing. The sample records about 190,000 clones, just over 90% being singletons. Sequencing was performed on peripheral blood, taken on day 0 of AZD1222 vaccination. These receptors all stem from an adult in good health. CDR3s include the opening cysteine and the closing phenylalanine or tryptophan. The D gene is left open where the match is weak. Size tells how often a clone was seen (once, few, many) or the class of an expanded clone, and some rows leave it out.

>NA|TRBJ1-2|TRBV27|NA
TGTGCCAGCAGTGTTCGGGGGCGGGATGGCTACACCTTC
CASSVRGRDGYTF
>NA|TRBJ2-3|TRBV5-6|NA
TGTGCCAGCAGCTTGCCCGCCACTAGCACAGATACGCAGTATTTT
CASSLPATSTDTQYF
>NA|TRBJ1-1|TRBV11-2|NA
TGTGCCAGCAGCTTGTGGAGGGACACTGAAGCTTTCTTT
CASSLWRDTEAFF
>NA|TRBJ2-7|TRBV6-6|NA
TGTGCCAGCACCCCCTCTGTAGGCAGCGGACGTAACTTC
CASTPSVGSGRNF
>NA|TRBJ2-2|TRBV5-5|NA
TGTGCCAGCAGTTTGGATGGGGCCGGGGAGCTGTTTTTT
CASSLDGAGELFF
>NA|TRBJ2-7|TRBV28|NA
TGTGCCAGCAGTCTGACCTCATACGAGCAGTACTTC
CASSLTSYEQYF
>NA|TRBJ1-1|TRBV7-9|NA
TGTGCCAGCAGCACAGCAGGGGCCTGGAACACTGAAGCTTTCTTT
CASSTAGAWNTEAFF
>TRBD1|TRBJ2-7|TRBV28|NA
TGTGCCAGCAGTTACAGGGACAGGGTAGCCTACGAGCAGTACTTC
CASSYRDRVAYEQYF
>TRBD1|TRBJ1-5|TRBV24-1|NA
TGTGCCACCAGTAGTGACAGGGTCGACCAGCCCCAGCATTTT
CATSSDRVDQPQHF
>NA|TRBJ1-6|TRBV29-1|NA
TGCAGCGTTCGGACAGACGGCTCCTATAATTCACCCCTCCACTTT
CSVRTDGSYNSPLHF
>TRBD1|TRBJ1-6|TRBV6-5|NA
TGTGCCAGCAGCCTGGGACAGGGGTATCGTTCACCCCTCCACTTT
CASSLGQGYRSPLHF
>NA|TRBJ1-2|TRBV9|NA
TGTGCCAGCAGCGTAGAAGATAACTATGGCTACACCTTC
CASSVEDNYGYTF
>NA|TRBJ2-3|TRBV15|NA
TGTGCCACCAGCAGTGGAGGGTTGTGGGCAGATACGCAGTATTTT
CATSSGGLWADTQYF
>TRBD2|TRBJ2-5|TRBV7-3|NA
TGTGCCAGCAGCCCCACTAGCGGGGGGGCGAGAGAGACCCAGTACTTC
CASSPTSGGARETQYF
>TRBD2|TRBJ2-1|TRBV9|few
TGTGCCAGCAGCAGAACTAGCGGGAGGGATGAGCAGTTCTTC
CASSRTSGRDEQFF
>TRBD1|TRBJ1-6|TRBV27|NA
TGTGCCAGCAGTTTCTGGGGACAGAGCTCCTATAATTCACCCCTCCACTTT
CASSFWGQSSYNSPLHF
>NA|TRBJ1-5|TRBV12-3/TRBV12-4|NA
TGTGCAGATGGGGTGACGAATCAGCCCCAGCATTTT
CADGVTNQPQHF
>NA|TRBJ2-2|TRBV27|NA
TGTGCCAGCAGTTCCCCGCGGGGGAACACCGGGGAGCTGTTTTTT
CASSSPRGNTGELFF
>NA|TRBJ2-1|TRBV20-1|NA
TGCAGTGCTAGTCCAGGCAAGACCGGGACGCTCAGGTACAATGAGCAGTTCTTC
CSASPGKTGTLRYNEQFF
>NA|TRBJ1-5|TRBV19|NA
TGTGCCAGTAGTATAGCCGGATACAATCAGCCCCAGCATTTT
CASSIAGYNQPQHF
>NA|TRBJ2-1|TRBV15|NA
TGTGCCACCAGCAGGACCAGAATGAACATCAATGAGCAGTTCTTC
CATSRTRMNINEQFF
>NA|TRBJ1-2|TRBV7-2|NA
TGTGCCAGCAGCTTAGAGGAGGCCAGGGTATATGTTGGCTACACCTTC
CASSLEEARVYVGYTF
>NA|TRBJ2-7|TRBV27|NA
TGTGCCAGCAGTTTAAACGAGCAGTACTTC
CASSLNEQYF
>NA|TRBJ1-1|TRBV29-1|NA
TGCAGCGCCGGGACAATTAGCACTGAAGCTTTCTTT
CSAGTISTEAFF
>TRBD1|TRBJ1-2|TRBV28|NA
TGTGCCAGCAGTTTCCGAGGGGGCGAGGGGTATGGCTACACCTTC
CASSFRGGEGYGYTF
>NA|TRBJ2-3|TRBV19|NA
TGTGCCAGTAGTATGAGGGTCCCCACAGATACGCAGTATTTT
CASSMRVPTDTQYF
>TRBD1|TRBJ1-4|TRBV7-2|NA
TGTGCCAGCAGCCCACAGGGGGCGCCGACTAATGAAAAACTGTTTTTT
CASSPQGAPTNEKLFF
>NA|TRBJ2-7|TRBV6-1|NA
TGTGCCAGCAGTGAAGGGATCGGCTACGAGCAGTACTTC
CASSEGIGYEQYF
>NA|TRBJ1-2|TRBV28|many
TGTGCCAGCGAAACAGGGACCTACGGCTACACCTTC
CASETGTYGYTF
>NA|TRBJ2-3|TRBV7-2|NA
TGTGCCAGCAGGCTTAGCGCCACGGCTAGCACAGATACGCAGTATTTT
CASRLSATASTDTQYF
>NA|TRBJ2-7|TRBV29-1|NA
TGCAGCGTCCCGGACGGACCCTACGAGCAGTACTTC
CSVPDGPYEQYF
>NA|TRBJ2-6|TRBV7-8|NA
TGTGCCAGCAGCCCTAGGACCTTGGAGGGGGCCAACGTCCTGACTTTC
CASSPRTLEGANVLTF
>TRBD1|TRBJ1-2|TRBV2|NA
TGTGCCAGCAGTGAAGCGGACAGGAACTATGGCTACACCTTC
CASSEADRNYGYTF
>NA|TRBJ2-7|TRBV28|NA
TGTGCCAGCACCCAAGGAGGGGGCGGGTACGAGCAGTACTTC
CASTQGGGGYEQYF
>TRBD1|TRBJ1-2|TRBV6-1|NA
TGTGCCAGCAGCCTTACAGGGGCTCAGGTACTCTCCTTC
CASSLTGAQVLSF
>TRBD1|TRBJ1-2|TRBV5-5|NA
TGTGCCAGCAGCTCGGGGACAGGGTTGAACTATGGCTACACCTTC
CASSSGTGLNYGYTF
>NA|TRBJ1-1|TRBV2|NA
TGTGCCAGCAGTGAAGGGACACTGAACACTGAAGCTTTCTTT
CASSEGTLNTEAFF
>NA|TRBJ1-4|TRBV28|NA
TGTGCCAGCAGTCCTTTGCGGGCAACTAATGAAAAACTGTTTTTT
CASSPLRATNEKLFF
>TRBD1|TRBJ1-6|TRBV2|NA
TGTGCCAGCACCGCAGACAGGGGGGAGGAGGCCCTCCACTTT
CASTADRGEEALHF
>NA|TRBJ1-2|TRBV18|NA
TGTGCCAGCTCACCCACGGAGGGATCAAACTATGGCTACACCTTC
CASSPTEGSNYGYTF
>NA|TRBJ2-5|TRBV4-3|NA
TGCGCCAGCAGCCAAGTTAACCAGGGTAAACAAGAGACCCAGTACTTC
CASSQVNQGKQETQYF
>TRBD1|TRBJ1-6|TRBV18|NA
TGTGCCAGCTCACGAACCGGGACAGCCCGATCACCCCTCCACTTT
CASSRTGTARSPLHF
>NA|TRBJ1-2|TRBV29-1|NA
TGCAGCGTTGTAGAGGGGGGCGACTGGGGCTACACCTTC
CSVVEGGDWGYTF
>NA|TRBJ1-2|TRBV4-1|NA
TGCGCCAGCAGCCAACCAGGGGTTGAGCCTCTCTATGGCTACACCTTC
CASSQPGVEPLYGYTF
>NA|TRBJ2-7|TRBV6-5|NA
TGTGCCACTGTCGGGGACGCCTACGAGCAGTACTTC
CATVGDAYEQYF